These 3 T cell receptor beta chains originate from one sample sequenced in a study of neoadjuvant anti-PD-1 for oral cavity cancer. Regarding time point: after neoadjuvant nivolumab, at surgical resection. TCRdb's table, derived via immunoSEQ multiplex PCR, lists solely in-frame clones and lacks some. The sample has about 42,000 clones, approximately 80% seen once; the top ten hold 4% to 5.5%. The material sequenced was PBMCs, taken after nivolumab (anti-PD-1) treatment. These receptors came from a person between 35 and 79 years old with oral cavity squamous cell carcinoma.

Worth noting for this clone: The same CDR3 arises from other DNA sequences in this sample as well. The chain carries TRBV6-1 and TRBJ1-2, with 12 bases aligning to TRBD1. The CDR3 loop spans 15 amino acids. Germline values: CDR1 MNHNS, CDR2 SASEGT. V lost 5 bases, J lost 3 bases, and 4 bases stayed unmatched. CDR3 DNA sequence: TGTGCCAGCAGTATCGGGACAGGGGGCGACTATGGCTACACCTTC. This translates into CASSIGTGGDYGYTF.

The V and J genes are TRBV5-4 and TRBJ1-3; D is undetermined. CDR1 is SGHNT, CDR2 YYREEE, per germline (reference sequence). Trimming cost V 3 bases and J 0 bases, with 7 bases left between them. The CDR3 contains 14 residues. CDR3 DNA sequence: TGTGCCAGCAGCTCCCCGGACTCTGGAAACACCATATATTTT. It translates to CASSSPDSGNTIYF.

The V call is TRBV15, the J call TRBJ2-4; D unclear. Trimming removed 0 bases at V and 1 base at J, with 7 bases between. Germline V lookup: CDR1 LNHNV, CDR2 YYDKDF (reference sequence). This CDR3 has 15 amino acids. CDR3 in DNA: TGTGCCACCAGCAGAGATAAAGAGGCCAAAAACATTCAGTACTTC. This sequence encodes CATSRDKEAKNIQYF.